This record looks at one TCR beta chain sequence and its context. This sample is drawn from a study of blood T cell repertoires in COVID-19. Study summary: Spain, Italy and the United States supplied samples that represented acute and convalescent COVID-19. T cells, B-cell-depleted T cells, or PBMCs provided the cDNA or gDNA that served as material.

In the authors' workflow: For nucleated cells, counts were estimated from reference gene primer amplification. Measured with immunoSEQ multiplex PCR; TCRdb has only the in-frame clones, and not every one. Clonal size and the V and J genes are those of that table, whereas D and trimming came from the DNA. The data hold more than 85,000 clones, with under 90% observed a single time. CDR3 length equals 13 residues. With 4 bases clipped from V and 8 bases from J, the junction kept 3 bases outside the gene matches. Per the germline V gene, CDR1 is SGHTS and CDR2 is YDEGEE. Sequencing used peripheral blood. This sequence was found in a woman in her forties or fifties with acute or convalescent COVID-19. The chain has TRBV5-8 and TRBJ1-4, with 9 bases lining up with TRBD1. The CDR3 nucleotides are TGTGCCAGCAGCCGGGACAGGGAAGAAAAACTGTTTTTT. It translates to CASSRDREEKLFF.